This T cell receptor (beta chain) was recovered during a study of T cell responses to AZD1222 COVID-19 vaccine. The assay was immunoSEQ multiplex PCR, and TCRdb's table has in-frame clones only and misses some. The sample lists about 110,000 clones; roughly 92% were seen once. The V end was cut by 0 bases, the J end by 1 base, with 9 bases between. The CDR3 has 16 amino acids. In germline, CDR1 is LGHNT, CDR2 FRNRAP. The sample in question was peripheral blood, obtained 28 days after the second AZD1222 dose. This TCR derives from an adult who received the AZD1222 COVID-19 vaccine. This sequence joins TRBV12-5 and TRBJ2-2, with TRBD2 as a possible D gene (6 bases). CDR3 protein: CASGLVGGKNTGELFF. The CDR3, as DNA: TGTGCTAGTGGTTTGGTAGGAGGGAAGAACACCGGGGAGCTGTTTTTT.